This T cell receptor beta chain appears in the sequencing data of a study of T cell repertoires in cytomegalovirus infection. Study-level information: CMV epitopes, recently identified HLA-C-restricted and well-studied HLA-B-restricted, were used. In public TCR beta signatures, there were indications of both CMV infection and matching HLA type.

V was trimmed by 1 base and J by 8 bases, leaving 8 bases between them. Germline V gene sequence: CDR1 SGHVS, CDR2 FNYEAQ. CDR3 length: 12 residues. Points from the study as a whole: There were HLA-C-restricted CMV-specific TCR beta clonotypes dominating the ex vivo response. Cumulative public TCR beta family frequency identified CMV carriers with the relevant HLA.

Each CDR3 protein gets one entry after TCRdb re-called the reads with MiXCR. The sample shows under 450,000 distinct CDR3 sequences, approximately 35% of them seen only once. The sample holds a few counts of this clonotype. The target antigen is unknown. This clonotype was sampled from a human donor in good health (CMV status not recorded). Some clones in this sample may be carry-over from other donors' samples. The V call is TRBV7-6, the J call TRBJ1-1; tentative D call: TRBD1 (6 bases). The sample was cultured PBMCs, taken from culture after CMV antigen stimulation. Here the CDR3 reads CASSLGGPEAFF. CDR3 bases: TGTGCCAGCAGCTTAGGGGGGCCCGAAGCTTTCTTT.